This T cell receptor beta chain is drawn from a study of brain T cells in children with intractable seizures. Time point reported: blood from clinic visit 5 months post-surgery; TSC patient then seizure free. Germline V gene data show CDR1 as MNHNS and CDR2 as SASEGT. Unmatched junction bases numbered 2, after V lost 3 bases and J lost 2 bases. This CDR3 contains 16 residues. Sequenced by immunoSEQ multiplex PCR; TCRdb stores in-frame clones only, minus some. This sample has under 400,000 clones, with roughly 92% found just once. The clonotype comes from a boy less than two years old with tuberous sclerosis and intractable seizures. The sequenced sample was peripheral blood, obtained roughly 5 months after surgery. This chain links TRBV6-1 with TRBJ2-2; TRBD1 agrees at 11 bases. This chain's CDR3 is CASSEGQGVNTGELFF. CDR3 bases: TGTGCCAGCAGTGAGGGACAGGGGGTTAACACCGGGGAGCTGTTTTTT.